The 6 T cell receptor beta chains given below trace back to one sample, sequenced in a study of OX40 agonist ivuxolimab in advanced cancers. This table comes from immunoSEQ multiplex PCR, and its TCRdb copy is limited to in-frame clones, with some not included. The profile covers about 77,000 clones, with roughly nine tenths appearing a single time and about 2.3% taken by the ten largest. The sample here was CD4+ or CD8+ T cells sorted from blood, taken in a trial of the OX40 agonist ivuxolimab. The receptors shown here come from an adult with an advanced solid tumor such as melanoma, head and neck, liver or kidney cancer.

The V call is TRBV15, the J call TRBJ2-5, with D perhaps being TRBD1 or TRBD2 (5 bases each). Germline assignment: CDR1 LNHNV and CDR2 YYDKDF (reference sequence). There are 15 residues in the CDR3. The germline V and J ends were trimmed by 0 bases and 4 bases, with 12 bases remaining between them. The chain's CDR3 is CATSRDRPGRETQYF. CDR3 DNA: TGTGCCACCAGCAGAGATCGGCCAGGGAGAGAGACCCAGTACTTC.

V and J are TRBV2 and TRBJ2-1, with 10 bases matching TRBD2. The V and J ends lost 6 bases and 7 bases, in that order; junction bases with no gene match: 9. Germline V gives CDR1 SNHLY, CDR2 FYNNEI. CDR3 size: 15 residues. The CDR3 bases are TGTGCCAGCAGGGGGAGGGGACTAGCGCAAAATGAGCAGTTCTTC. Residues: CASRGRGLAQNEQFF. Variable domain in full (rest from reference TRBV2 and TRBJ2-1): EPEVTQTPSHQVTQMGQEVILRCVPISNHLYFYWYRQILGQKVEFLVSFYNNEISEKSEIFDDQFSVERPDGSNFTLKIRSTKLEDSAMYFCASRGRGLAQNEQFFGPGTRLTVL.

The rearrangement links TRBV5-4 to TRBJ2-1; D unclear. There are 12 residues in the CDR3. CDR1 is SGHNT, CDR2 YYREEE, per germline (reference sequence). The CDR3 region is CATRQADNEQFF. The CDR3 coding sequence is TGTGCTACAAGGCAGGCAGACAATGAGCAGTTCTTC.

The chain recombines TRBV7-9 with TRBJ2-1; tentative D call: TRBD2 (5 bases). There are 15 residues in the CDR3. The germline V gene encodes CDR1 SEHNR and CDR2 FQNEAQ (reference sequence). The V and J ends lost 5 bases and 4 bases respectively, with 15 bases between them. DNA of the CDR3: TGTGCCAGCAGCCCCCGGGGATCCGCATACAATGAGCAGTTCTTC. Residues: CASSPRGSAYNEQFF.

The chain recombines TRBV11-3 with TRBJ2-3; the D gene could be TRBD1 or TRBD2 (5 bases each). Looked up from germline, CDR1 is SGHNT and CDR2 is YENEEA. Trimming removed 6 bases at V and 0 bases at J, with 13 bases between. There are 15 residues in the CDR3. CDR3 amino acids: CASSPRGGSTDTQYF. CDR3 in DNA: TGTGCCAGCAGTCCACGTGGGGGTAGCACAGATACGCAGTATTTT.

As DNA, the CDR3 is TGTGCCAGCAGCTACCCCCTATCCTACGAGCAGTACTTC. The encoded protein is CASSYPLSYEQYF. V is TRBV5-5 and J is TRBJ2-5; no firm D call. TRBJ2-7 explains the end of the DNA better; the J call may be wrong. Germline CDR1 reads SGHKS; CDR2 reads YYEKEE (reference sequence). The CDR3 spans 13 residues.